This T cell receptor (beta chain) was observed in a study of monozygotic twins with inflammatory bowel disease. Researchers put TCRalpha and TCRbeta cDNA through two nested PCRs lasting roughly 15 and 9 cycles. TCRdb reprocessed the 5' RACE reads and reports one entry per CDR3 protein, with no DNA. Here the sample table reports 440,000 or so distinct CDR3 sequences. Donors gave approximately 2.5 ml of blood apiece. The authors isolated total RNA from whole blood without sorting T cells. With regard to this clonotype: What it recognizes is unknown.

Germline-derived CDR1 and CDR2 are LGHDT and YNNKEL (reference sequence). The CDR3 has 18 residues. Study-wide points: Patient repertoires may have gained variability from differing immunosuppressive treatments.

The chain has TRBV3-1 and TRBJ2-7. The sequenced sample consisted of blood. This TCR came from a human donor with ulcerative colitis or Crohn's disease, or a healthy co-twin of an affected twin (not recorded which). CDR3 residues: CASSQVIIGPRSSYEQYF.